This entry concerns a single T cell receptor beta chain. Antigen specificity is unknown. Data came from immunoSEQ multiplex PCR; TCRdb stores just in-frame clones and leaves some out. The table shows 150,000 to 180,000 clones, with approximately 86% occurring only once. This entry belongs to a study of cytomegalovirus exposure and HLA in healthy donors. The study, taken as a whole, reports: It was reportedly the case that the classifier diagnosed cytomegalovirus status with high specificity and sensitivity. It was 164 TCR beta chains that were listed as cytomegalovirus-associated. The tendency of first-cohort TCR clusters to co-occur in the 130 or so validation repertoires was identified by a subsequent analysis.

The sample comprised PBMCs. The sequence was obtained from a human donor in good health.

DNA of the CDR3: TGCGCCAGCAGCAGGACAGGGGGCAACACCGGGGAGCTGTTTTTT. Translated: CASSRTGGNTGELFF. The chain recombines TRBV10-2 with TRBJ2-2; 11 bases fit TRBD1. J gave up 2 bases and V 6 bases, and 2 bases lay outside the gene matches. Germline V gene lookup returns CDR1 WSHSY and CDR2 SAAADI. The CDR3 has 15 amino acids.